Shown below are 22 T cell receptor beta chains from a single sample sequenced in a study of blood T cell repertoires in COVID-19. Profiled with immunoSEQ multiplex PCR; TCRdb holds only in-frame clones, not every one. Counted here are 65,000 or so clones, 76% occurring once; the ten biggest clones make up 5% to 7%. The sample consisted of peripheral blood. The source of these receptors is a woman aged 45 to 65 with active or convalescent COVID-19.

This chain connects TRBV7-2 to TRBJ2-1; 13 bases map to TRBD2. Germline V gives CDR1 SGHTA, CDR2 FQGNSA. CDR3 length: 15 amino acids. After removal of 6 bases from V and 7 bases from J, the junction contained 6 bases not matched to a gene. CDR3 sequence: CASRRETSGGNEQFF. In DNA, the CDR3 is TGTGCCAGCAGACGGGAGACTAGCGGGGGGAATGAGCAGTTCTTC.

The chain employs TRBV7-6 and TRBJ2-3, with 8 nucleotides matching TRBD1. The CDR3 loop spans 17 amino acids. The V segment lost 0 bases and the J segment 5 bases; nucleotides outside the gene matches: 10. Looked up from germline, CDR1 is SGHVS and CDR2 is FNYEAQ. The DNA for the CDR3 is TGTGCCAGCAGCTTAGCGTACCCAGGGGGCGGGATAGATACGCAGTATTTT. Its protein product is CASSLAYPGGGIDTQYF.

This chain joins TRBV12-3 or TRBV12-4 and TRBJ1-1; no clear D gene. This CDR3 has 13 amino acids. V dropped 0 bases and J dropped 9 bases, with 11 bases sitting between them. As DNA, the CDR3 is TGTGCCAGCAGTTTAGCCGGCAGGCCGAAAGCTTTCTTT. This encodes CASSLAGRPKAFF.

The gene calls are TRBV24-1 and TRBJ2-7, with D uncertain. Germline V gene data show CDR1 as KGHDR and CDR2 as SFDVKD. The CDR3 sequence is 13 residues long. V was cut by 5 bases and J by 0 bases, with 7 bases left in between. CDR3 in DNA: TGTGCCACCAGTGGGGCCTTCTCCTACGAGCAGTACTTC. Its protein product is CATSGAFSYEQYF.

This chain connects TRBV21-1 to TRBJ2-6; the DNA was not compared with TRBD1, the D call given in the table. TRBV21-1 is recorded as a pseudogene. The CDR3 runs to 20 residues. The CDR3 DNA reads as TGTGCCAGCAGCAAATATTGGGACAGGACGAAAAACTCTGGGGCCAACGTCCTGACTTTC. Amino acid sequence: CASSKYWDRTKNSGANVLTF.

The V and J genes are TRBV5-1 and TRBJ1-6; D gene uncertain. The CDR3 totals 15 residues. The germline V gene has CDR1 SGHRS and CDR2 YFSETQ. Trimming left V 4 bases short and J 6 bases short, with 14 bases between. Here the CDR3 reads CASSPGEGVNSPLHF. The DNA of the CDR3 is TGCGCCAGCAGCCCCGGAGAAGGAGTTAATTCACCCCTCCACTTT.

This clone has a single count. The rearrangement links TRBV7-2 to TRBJ1-1, with D hard to call. Per the germline V gene, CDR1 is SGHTA and CDR2 is FQGNSA. The CDR3 is 13 amino acids. V dropped 3 bases and J dropped 1 base, with 6 bases sitting between them. CDR3 coding DNA: TGTGCCAGCAGCTTGTCCCGGAACACTGAAGCTTTCTTT. It is translated as CASSLSRNTEAFF.

The CDR3 DNA reads TGTGCCAGTAGTATACAGGGGGCCCTCTATGGCTACACCTTC. It codes for CASSIQGALYGYTF. The gene calls are TRBV19 and TRBJ1-2; 8 nucleotides agree with TRBD1. The CDR3 runs 14 residues. Germline CDR1 is LNHDA and CDR2 is SQIVND (reference sequence). V shed 2 bases, J shed 4 bases, and the junction held 3 bases outside the gene matches.

In this sample, this clone turned up once. V is TRBV19 and J is TRBJ2-1, with D tentatively TRBD2 (5 bases). The V gene's germline CDR1 is LNHDA and CDR2 SQIVND (reference sequence). CDR3 length: 13 amino acids. The V end lost 3 bases, the J end lost 4 bases, and 7 bases lay between the germline ends. CDR3 amino acids: CASSMDWYNEQFF. The CDR3 bases are TGTGCCAGTAGTATGGACTGGTACAATGAGCAGTTCTTC.

The chain recombines TRBV19 with TRBJ1-2; weak D call: TRBD1 (6 bases). The CDR3 length is 14 residues. V lost 5 bases and J lost 4, with 14 bases in between. CDR1 and CDR2 from the germline V gene are LNHDA and SQIVND (reference sequence). The CDR3 loop reads CASSPGAESYGYTF. The CDR3 coding sequence is TGTGCCAGTAGTCCAGGGGCAGAATCCTATGGCTACACCTTC. The full variable domain, with the rest looked up from reference TRBV19 and TRBJ1-2, is DGGITQSPKYLFRKEGQNVTLSCEQNLNHDAMYWYRQDPGQGLRLIYYSQIVNDFQKGDIAEGYSVSREKKESFPLTVTSAQKNPTAFYLCASSPGAESYGYTFGSGTRLTVV.

V usage is TRBV12-3 or TRBV12-4 and J usage is TRBJ1-1; D uncertain. The CDR3 runs to 13 residues. Trimming took 3 bases from V and 4 from J, leaving 9 bases between them. As DNA, the CDR3 is TGTGCCAGCAGTTTTAGGGAGGGCACTGAAGCTTTCTTT. It yields the protein CASSFREGTEAFF.

This clone was counted only a few times. The rearrangement links TRBV7-9 to TRBJ2-2; D unclear. In germline, CDR1 is SEHNR, CDR2 FQNEAQ (reference sequence). V lost 1 base to trimming and J lost 1 base, with 4 bases between them. The CDR3 runs 14 residues. The CDR3 here is CASSLGQNTGELFF. As DNA, the CDR3 is TGTGCCAGCAGCTTAGGACAGAACACCGGGGAGCTGTTTTTT.

This sequence joins TRBV27 and TRBJ1-5; D gene uncertain. The CDR3 contains 14 residues. CDR1 is MNHEY and CDR2 is SMNVEV in the germline V gene (reference sequence). V shed 5 bases and J shed 4 bases, with 12 bases lying between them. This CDR3 is CASSGMQANQPQHF. Written as DNA, the CDR3 is TGTGCCAGCAGTGGCATGCAGGCGAATCAGCCCCAGCATTTT.

This clone has more than one count but fewer than ten. The genes are TRBV5-1 and TRBJ1-3; 7 bases agree with TRBD1. CDR1 is SGHRS and CDR2 is YFSETQ in the germline V gene. V dropped 7 bases and J dropped 0; count of bases not matched to a gene: 4. There are 14 residues in the CDR3. DNA of the CDR3: TGCGCCAGCGGACAGGACTACTCTGGAAACACCATATATTTT. Translation: CASGQDYSGNTIYF.

The chain links TRBV6-6 to TRBJ1-2; tentatively, D is TRBD1 (6 bases). Germline-derived CDR1 and CDR2 are MNHNY and SVGAGI (reference sequence). The CDR3 extends over 13 amino acids. Trimming stripped 6 bases from V and 6 bases from J, with 14 bases between. Here the CDR3 reads CASSQNRVNGYTF. The CDR3 DNA sequence: TGTGCCAGCAGCCAGAACAGGGTCAATGGCTACACCTTC.

In this sample, this clone turned up once. This chain connects TRBV6-5 to TRBJ1-1, with D unresolved. The length of the CDR3 is 14 residues. Germline V CDR1 and CDR2: MNHEY, SVGAGI. Trimming took 0 bases from V and 5 from J, leaving 10 bases between them. The CDR3 DNA sequence: TGTGCCAGCAGTTACTCGCGGGGTTTGACTGAAGCTTTCTTT. The encoded protein is CASSYSRGLTEAFF.

CDR3 sequence (DNA): TGCGCCAGCAGTCAATCTAGTGGGGGCCCAGATACGCAGTATTTT. Translated, it gives CASSQSSGGPDTQYF. The chain combines TRBV23-1 with TRBJ2-3; D possibly corresponds to TRBD1 (6 bases). TRBV23-1 is filed as an ORF, its function uncertain. The CDR3 has 15 residues. Trimming left V 0 bases short and J 4 bases short, with 11 bases between.

The CDR3 reads CASSQQGQGYYGYTF. DNA for the CDR3: TGCGCCAGCAGCCAACAAGGACAGGGCTATTATGGCTACACCTTC. V is TRBV4-1 and J is TRBJ1-2; 8 bases map to TRBD1. With V trimmed by 2 bases and J by 5 bases, 7 bases remained unmatched. The CDR3 length is 15 residues. The germline CDR1 and CDR2 sequences are MGHRA and YSYEKL.

The CDR3 here is CASSQEVASGAGLETQYF. CDR3 nucleotide sequence: TGTGCCAGCAGCCAAGAGGTGGCTAGCGGAGCCGGGTTAGAGACCCAGTACTTC. The chain carries TRBV14 and TRBJ2-5, with 7 bases that match TRBD2. CDR1 is SGHDN, CDR2 FVKESK, per germline. The CDR3 runs to 18 residues. Trimming cost V 0 bases and J 4 bases; bases outside gene matches: 14. The full variable domain, completed using reference TRBV14 and TRBJ2-5, is EAGVTQFPSHSVIEKGQTVTLRCDPISGHDNLYWYRRVMGKEIKFLLHFVKESKQDESGMPNNRFLAERTGGTYSTLKVQPAELEDSGVYFCASSQEVASGAGLETQYFGPGTRLLVL.

The chain is built from TRBV7-2 and TRBJ2-5; TRBD1 matches at 9 bases. Per the germline V gene, CDR1 is SGHTA and CDR2 is FQGNSA. This CDR3 has 14 amino acids. The junction had 6 bases not matched to a gene; V was cut back by 5 bases and J by 5 bases. CDR3 bases: TGTGCCAGCAGCGAGGGACAGGGTCCCGAGACCCAGTACTTC. This encodes CASSEGQGPETQYF.

This rearrangement joins TRBV7-9 to TRBJ1-5; the D gene is possibly TRBD1 (6 bases). Germline CDR1 and CDR2: SEHNR and FQNEAQ (reference sequence). There are 14 residues in the CDR3. V lost 3 bases and J 16 bases, leaving 22 bases between the germline ends. CDR3: CASSLDSNQPHQHF. CDR3 in DNA: TGTGCCAGCAGCTTGGACAGCAATCAGCCCCACCAACATTTT.

CDR3 in amino acids: CAISEFTGNNQPQHF. Here the CDR3 DNA reads TGTGCCATCAGTGAGTTTACAGGGAACAATCAGCCCCAGCATTTT. The V and J genes are TRBV10-3 and TRBJ1-5; tentatively, D is TRBD1 (6 bases). The CDR3 length is 15 residues. Trimming shortened V by 1 base and J by 3 bases, and 10 bases separated the two germline ends. Germline CDR1 is ENHRY and CDR2 is SYGVKD.